This T cell receptor (beta chain) was recovered during a study of CD8 T cells in ankylosing spondylitis. Study-level results: Reported data indicate significant enrichment of disease-linked clones within matched ankylosing spondylitis synovial fluid. Ankylosing spondylitis blood appeared to carry a characteristic TCR beta motif of several highly homologous variants.

Germline CDR1 is DFQATT and CDR2 is SNEGSKA (reference sequence). Trimming stripped 5 bases from V and 6 bases from J, with 17 bases between. The CDR3 length is 13 residues. In the case of this clonotype: Antigen unknown.

Researchers built TCR beta libraries using quantitative 5'-RACE with molecular barcodes. TCRdb re-called the 5' RACE reads through MiXCR, storing one row per CDR3 protein. There are some 200,000 distinct CDR3 sequences in the sample; roughly 25% occur only once, and about 6.9% lies in the top ten. The rearrangement links TRBV20-1 to TRBJ2-7, with D possibly matching TRBD1 (6 bases). This TCR was sampled from a male donor with ankylosing spondylitis or in good health (not recorded which). What was sequenced was blood, either unsorted or a sorted T cell fraction (not recorded which). Here the CDR3 DNA reads TGCAGTGCTCGGGACATCCTCACCAGCGAGCAGTACTTC. Its protein product is CSARDILTSEQYF.